This TCR beta chain was found in a study of T cell responses to AZD1222 COVID-19 vaccine (TCRdb year 2021). The study in broad terms: TCR sequencing was performed for 230 to 250 trial participants, of whom some 200 were given two doses of AZD1222 and some 25 were given two doses of MenACWY control vaccine. Enrollment into the trials was organized by age into subgroups of 18-55, 56-69 and 70-plus years, and those subgroups contained roughly 140, 27 and 60 TCR-sequenced participants, respectively. Study-level results and caveats: Because no day 14 peak-response samples were available, repertoires were characterized only after the peak T cell response. Reportedly, almost half of the unique spike-specific TCRs recognized epitopes lying outside the regions that are mutated in the B.1.351 and B.1.1.7 variants. The vaccine-associated CD4 TCRs covered the entire spike protein, and the dominant responses fell in regions 160-218 and 743-854. Participants were mostly white British and included more females than males, and it was suggested by the authors that clonal diversity may have been underestimated. In the small 56-69-year group, the increase in depth fell short of significance, most likely because of low power. Only five to seven AZD1222 recipients were SARS-CoV-2 seropositive at baseline, limiting conclusions about previously exposed vaccinees. After two AZD1222 doses, both the breadth and the depth of spike-specific TCRs were significantly higher than at day 0 and than in MenACWY recipients.

On this clone itself: No antigen is known for it. No quality values exist for individual bases; no much larger clone is one base distant.

The sample's time point, from its label and the paper: about 28 days (+/-7) after the second vaccine dose. Because spike-specific TCR depth and breadth did not differ between the two schedules, AZD1222 recipients who got a second dose at roughly 4 weeks were pooled with those who got a second dose at roughly 12 weeks. Vaccinee samples came from UK trials COV001 and COV002, including a single-blind randomized controlled phase 2/3 trial of AZD1222 (ChAdOx1 nCoV-19) in healthy adults. Trial participant PBMC samples were collected at day 0 and day 28 after the second dose for TCRbeta chain sequencing. The CDR3 regions of human TCRbeta chains were analyzed by immunosequencing. For the original study's pipeline: Repertoire TCRs were matched against a reference library of SARS-CoV-2-specific TCRs generated with the MIRA antigen-specificity platform. Breadth was defined as the fraction of unique TCRs that were SARS-CoV-2-associated, and depth was defined as the fraction of total T cells that were SARS-CoV-2-associated. Using the MIRA data, each spike-specific TCR was mapped to the spike region that the TCR reacts to and placed in a CD4 or CD8 class. Log10-transformed breadth and depth values were compared by one-way ANOVA with Sidak's multiple comparisons tests. Imported from immuneACCESS, the table was reduced by TCRdb to in-frame sequences with V and J called. These copies leave out some clones; in studies compared against another copy, an unresolved V gene accounts for under half, and the cause of the remainder is not known. V and J calls plus clone size are reproduced from that table; the DNA served to infer D and trimming. Present in this sample are tens of thousands of clones, more than 75% of which were seen just once. The ten largest clones represent about 5% of the sample.

Relative to germline, V is 0 bases shorter and J is 8 bases shorter, with 10 bases between their ends. Taken from the germline V gene (reference sequence), the CDR1 and CDR2 loops are GTSNPN and SVGIG. From the cysteine through the phenylalanine, the CDR3 covers 13 amino acids. Only the CDR3 DNA is retained, 39 bases long and in frame from the first base. The TCR originated in an adult who received the AZD1222 COVID-19 vaccine. Recombination connected TRBV30 to TRBJ1-4; no D segment can be confidently identified. This sample comprised peripheral blood, obtained 28 days after the second AZD1222 dose. The CDR3: CAWSVLGYEKLFF. The nucleotide sequence is TGTGCCTGGAGTGTACTCGGGTACGAAAAACTGTTTTTT.